This T cell receptor beta chain was profiled in a study of a mutant IDH1 vaccine in newly diagnosed glioma. Time point indicated: week 47, end of study. With topical imiquimod, each dose of the vaccine consisted of 300 ug of mutant IDH1 20-mer peptide. The CDR3 runs to 16 residues. Germline loops: CDR1 SNHLY, CDR2 FYNNEI. The V end lost 2 bases, the J end lost 4 bases, and 17 bases lay between the germline ends. This table comes from immunoSEQ multiplex PCR, and its TCRdb copy is limited to in-frame clones, with some not included. Of about 34,000 clones listed, about 87% are singletons. As for this clone: The antigen is not known.

Material: PBMCs, obtained from a glioma patient whose treatment included an IDH1 peptide vaccine. The TCR originated in a woman aged 30 to 39 with glioma. The chain links TRBV2 to TRBJ2-5; perhaps TRBD2 as D (5 bases). The CDR3 coding sequence is TGTGCCAGCAGTGAACAGGAGGACTCTCCGATAGAGACCCAGTACTTC. It codes for CASSEQEDSPIETQYF.